This T cell receptor (beta chain) was documented in a study of T-cell reconstitution after alpha-beta-depleted transplantation in children. This clonotype was picked up many times. During its preparation, the TCRbeta library received unique molecular identifiers. One entry per CDR3 protein, called by TCRdb with MiXCR from the PCR reads. The table lists hundreds of thousands of distinct CDR3 sequences, 15% to 20% of them singletons. This specimen was PBMCs from the stem cell graft donor, taken from the stem cell graft. The receptor was derived from a human donor who donated a stem cell graft to a child with acute myeloid leukemia.

CDR3 nucleotide sequence: TGTGCCAGCAGCATAACAGGGGAAGGCATTCAGTACTTC. Translation gives CASSITGEGIQYF. This chain links TRBV7-2 with TRBJ2-4, with 7 bases lining up with TRBD1. The ends lost 5 bases at V and 9 bases at J; junction bases unmatched: 7. The CDR3 has 13 amino acids. Germline V CDR1 and CDR2: SGHTA, FQGNSA. Complete variable domain (other parts from reference TRBV7-2 and TRBJ2-4): GAGVSQSPSNKVTEKGKDVELRCDPISGHTALYWYRQSLGQGLEFLIYFQGNSAPDKSGLPSDRFSAERTGGSVSTLTIQRTQQEDSAVYLCASSITGEGIQYFGAGTRLSVL.